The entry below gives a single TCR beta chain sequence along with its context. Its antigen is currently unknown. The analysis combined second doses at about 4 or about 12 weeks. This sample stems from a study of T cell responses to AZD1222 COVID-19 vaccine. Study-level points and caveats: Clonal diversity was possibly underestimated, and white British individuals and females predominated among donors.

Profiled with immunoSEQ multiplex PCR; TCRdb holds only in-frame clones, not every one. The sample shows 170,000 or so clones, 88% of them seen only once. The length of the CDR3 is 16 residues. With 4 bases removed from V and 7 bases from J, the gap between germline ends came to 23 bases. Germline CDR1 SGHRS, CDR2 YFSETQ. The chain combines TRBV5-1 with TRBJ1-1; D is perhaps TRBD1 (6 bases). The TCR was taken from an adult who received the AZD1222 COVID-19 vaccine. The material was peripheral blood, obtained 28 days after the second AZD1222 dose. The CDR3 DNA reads TGCGCCAGCAGCCCATCGAGGACAGTGCCGGGTGATGAAGCTTTCTTT. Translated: CASSPSRTVPGDEAFF.